A single sample gave rise to the 25 T cell receptor beta chains below, sequenced in a study of siplizumab effects on memory and regulatory T cells. Sequencing was performed with immunoSEQ multiplex PCR; in TCRdb, only in-frame clones are kept and a portion is missing. The profile shows about 99,000 clones, roughly 92% of them singletons. Specimen: Tregs sorted from blood. These receptors all come from a human donor in good health.

The chain combines TRBV7-6 with TRBJ2-2; D may be TRBD1 (5 bases). Trimming left V 8 bases short and J 7 bases short, with 17 bases between. The germline CDR1 and CDR2 sequences are SGHVS and FNYEAQ. This CDR3 region has 14 residues. CDR3 residues: CASGLRSQGGELFF. The CDR3 region has the DNA TGTGCCAGCGGGCTGAGGTCGCAGGGCGGGGAGCTGTTTTTT.

V is TRBV9 and J is TRBJ2-5, with D unclear. V dropped 0 bases and J dropped 5 bases, with 14 bases sitting between them. From germline, CDR1 is SGDLS and CDR2 YYNGEE. This CDR3 region has 15 residues. CDR3 in amino acids: CASSVAPGRAETQYF. CDR3 bases: TGTGCCAGCAGCGTAGCGCCGGGTAGGGCGGAGACCCAGTACTTC.

This clone was recorded only once. The chain is built from TRBV4-3 and TRBJ2-5; D gene uncertain. Between the trimmed V and J ends, which lost 0 bases and 3 bases, there was a span of 8 bases. Germline lookup yields CDR1 LGHNA and CDR2 YSLEER. This CDR3 is built from 14 residues. In DNA, the CDR3 is TGCGCCAGCAGCCAAGATTCGAGTGAAGAGACCCAGTACTTC. This encodes CASSQDSSEETQYF.

The rearrangement joins TRBV6-5 to TRBJ1-5, with 7 positions matching TRBD1. This CDR3 is built from 14 residues. Losses at the gene ends were 5 bases for V and 3 bases for J; bases not matched to a gene: 4. The germline V gene has CDR1 MNHEY and CDR2 SVGAGI. The CDR3 DNA reads TGTGCCAGCAGTGCACAGGGGATCAATCAGCCCCAGCATTTT. As protein: CASSAQGINQPQHF.

Written as DNA, the CDR3 is TGCGCCAGCAGCGTGTCCTTCGAAGGAATCTCTTTCTTT. It codes for CASSVSFEGISFF. V usage is TRBV5-1 and J usage is TRBJ1-1, with D uncertain. V lost 4 bases to trimming and J lost 12 bases, with 19 bases between them. This CDR3 contains 13 residues. Germline loops: CDR1 SGHRS, CDR2 YFSETQ.

The rearrangement joins TRBV5-4 to TRBJ1-2, with D possibly being TRBD1 (6 bases). Trimming removed 5 bases from V and 0 bases from J, with 14 bases in between. This CDR3 is built from 15 residues. Germline lookup yields CDR1 SGHNT and CDR2 YYREEE (reference sequence). The CDR3 here is CASRQGGASNYGYTF. The DNA for the CDR3 is TGTGCCAGCAGGCAAGGGGGGGCTTCTAACTATGGCTACACCTTC.

The chain uses TRBV9 and TRBJ2-3, with D unclear. CDR1 SGDLS and CDR2 YYNGEE come from the germline V gene. The length of the CDR3 is 16 residues. The V end lost 3 bases, the J end lost 2 bases, and 16 bases lay between the germline ends. In nucleotides, the CDR3 is TGTGCCAGCAGCGGTAGCCTGTCCACTCTCACAGATACGCAGTATTTT. This gives the protein CASSGSLSTLTDTQYF. The entire variable domain, with the rest obtained from reference TRBV9 and TRBJ2-3, is as follows: DSGVTQTPKHLITATGQRVTLRCSPRSGDLSVYWYQQSLDQGLQFLIQYYNGEERAKGNILERFSAQQFPDLHSELNLSSLELGDSALYFCASSGSLSTLTDTQYFGPGTRLTVL.

V and J are TRBV5-5 and TRBJ1-2; D not resolved. Per the germline V gene, CDR1 is SGHKS and CDR2 is YYEKEE (reference sequence). The ends were cut back, 4 bases at V and 0 bases at J, with 13 bases in the middle. The CDR3 has 15 amino acids. The CDR3 sequence is CASSVLPGTNYGYTF. CDR3 in DNA: TGTGCCAGCAGCGTACTACCAGGAACTAACTATGGCTACACCTTC.

This clone has only a few counts. The chain joins TRBV7-6 to TRBJ1-3; 7 bases line up with TRBD1. V trimming: 0 bases; J trimming: 3 bases; junction bases outside the gene matches: 5. There are 16 residues in the CDR3. Looked up from germline, CDR1 is SGHVS and CDR2 is FNYEAQ. The CDR3 region has the DNA TGTGCCAGCAGCTTAGCTACGGCAGGGGGTGGAAACACCATATATTTT. Its translation: CASSLATAGGGNTIYF.

This clone has only one observation. The chain links TRBV28 to TRBJ1-1; D remains ambiguous. Germline CDR1 MDHEN, CDR2 SYDVKM. The CDR3 is 13 amino acids. Trimming shortened V by 4 bases and J by 6 bases, and 12 bases separated the two germline ends. CDR3 in DNA: TGTGCCAGCAGTTGGACGGGTCGGCCTGAAGCTTTCTTT. Translated: CASSWTGRPEAFF.

The gene calls are TRBV11-2 and TRBJ2-1, with 9 bases identical to TRBD1. The CDR3 sequence is 14 residues long. Losses at the gene ends were 5 bases for V and 6 bases for J; bases not matched to a gene: 5. The germline V gene encodes CDR1 SGHAT and CDR2 FQNNGV. The chain's CDR3 is CASSRDRAINEQFF. In DNA, the CDR3 is TGTGCCAGCAGCCGGGACAGGGCGATCAATGAGCAGTTCTTC.

The chain recombines TRBV29-1 with TRBJ2-1; tentative D call: TRBD1 (5 bases). Trimming stripped 4 bases from V and 7 bases from J, with 14 bases between. Per germline, CDR1 SQVTM and CDR2 ANQGSEA. This CDR3 comprises 13 residues. The CDR3 region is CSVGGPRTNEQFF. DNA for the CDR3: TGCAGCGTTGGAGGTCCTAGGACAAATGAGCAGTTCTTC.

The chain carries TRBV18 and TRBJ1-2; TRBD1 might be the D (5 bases). The length of the CDR3 is 15 residues. Germline CDR1 reads KGHSH; CDR2 reads LQKENI. V lost 5 bases and J 8 bases, leaving 21 bases between the germline ends. The CDR3 nucleotides read TGTGCCAGCTCAACGACCGGTCGGGGCTCGGGAGGCTACACCTTC. This encodes CASSTTGRGSGGYTF. Complete variable domain (other parts from reference TRBV18 and TRBJ1-2): NAGVMQNPRHLVRRRGQEARLRCSPMKGHSHVYWYRQLPEEGLKFMVYLQKENIIDESGMPKERFSAEFPKEGPSILRIQQVVRGDSAAYFCASSTTGRGSGGYTFGSGTRLTVV.

The V call is TRBV11-2, the J call TRBJ2-7; 8 positions agree with TRBD2. CDR1 is SGHAT, CDR2 FQNNGV, per germline. With 5 bases clipped from V and 2 bases from J, the junction kept 5 bases outside the gene matches. The CDR3 loop spans 14 amino acids. CDR3 loop: CASSRGTRTYEQYF. DNA of the CDR3: TGTGCCAGCAGCCGGGGGACTAGAACCTACGAGCAGTACTTC. Complete variable domain (other parts from reference TRBV11-2 and TRBJ2-7): EAGVAQSPRYKIIEKRQSVAFWCNPISGHATLYWYQQILGQGPKLLIQFQNNGVVDDSQLPKDRFSAERLKGVDSTLKIQPAKLEDSAVYLCASSRGTRTYEQYFGPGTRLTVT.

The rearrangement uses TRBV30 and TRBJ1-2; D ambiguous. The V gene's germline CDR1 is GTSNPN and CDR2 SVGIG (reference sequence). V lost 1 base to trimming and J lost 6 bases, with 6 bases between them. The CDR3 loop spans 11 amino acids. The CDR3 DNA reads TGTGCCTGGAGTGGGGCGAATGGCTACACCTTC. Encoded protein: CAWSGANGYTF.

CDR3 sequence reads: CASRPDRGIRNEQFF. CDR3 coding DNA: TGTGCCAGCAGACCTGACAGGGGGATTCGCAATGAGCAGTTCTTC. The gene calls are TRBV5-4 and TRBJ2-1; 9 bases map to TRBD1. The length of the CDR3 is 15 residues. Germline values: CDR1 SGHNT, CDR2 YYREEE (reference sequence). Germline trimming cut 5 bases from V and 6 bases from J; bases unmatched to any gene: 9.

V and J are TRBV11-1 and TRBJ2-7; D is possibly TRBD1 or TRBD2 (5 bases each). The CDR3 has 13 residues. The germline CDR1 and CDR2 sequences are SGHAT and FQDESV (reference sequence). V lost 5 bases to trimming and J lost 6 bases, with 14 bases between them. This CDR3 reads CASSLGTAGEQYF. The CDR3, as DNA: TGTGCCAGCAGCCTTGGGACGGCTGGCGAGCAGTACTTC.

This chain uses TRBV5-1 with TRBJ1-3; 12 nucleotides align to TRBD1. CDR3 length: 17 amino acids. Trimming at V came to 4 bases and at J to 9 bases, leaving 14 bases not matched to a gene. Germline V lookup: CDR1 SGHRS, CDR2 YFSETQ. The CDR3 spells CASSKTGTGGPVATIYF. As DNA, the CDR3 is TGCGCCAGCAGCAAGACCGGGACAGGGGGCCCCGTCGCCACCATATATTTT.

V usage is TRBV6-1 and J usage is TRBJ1-2, with D tentatively TRBD1 (5 bases). Germline CDR1 is MNHNS and CDR2 is SASEGT. V lost 2 bases and J 4 bases, leaving 17 bases between the germline ends. This CDR3 has 16 amino acids. This CDR3 is CASSEQGHGRIYGYTF. The CDR3 DNA reads TGTGCCAGCAGTGAACAGGGCCATGGACGTATCTATGGCTACACCTTC.

This chain links TRBV9 with TRBJ1-2; 7 nucleotides line up with TRBD1. Germline loops: CDR1 SGDLS, CDR2 YYNGEE. V was pared by 6 bases and J by 4 bases, with 9 bases of the junction left unmatched. The CDR3 has 14 amino acids. CDR3 region: CASTSGGGRYGYTF. The CDR3 nucleotides are TGTGCCAGCACCTCAGGGGGGGGCCGCTATGGCTACACCTTC.

The chain couples TRBV4-1 to TRBJ2-6; D gene ambiguous. The CDR3 spans 16 residues. Germline lookup yields CDR1 MGHRA and CDR2 YSYEKL. V was pared by 4 bases and J by 0 bases, with 10 bases between. In DNA, the CDR3 is TGCGCCAGCAGCCCGACCGATACCTCTGGGGCCAACGTCCTGACTTTC. Translating it yields CASSPTDTSGANVLTF.

This sequence joins TRBV19 and TRBJ1-5; D ambiguous. This CDR3 spans 13 amino acids. Germline CDR1 LNHDA, CDR2 SQIVND (reference sequence). Between the trimmed V and J ends, which lost 0 bases and 9 bases, there was a span of 9 bases. The CDR3 region has the DNA TGTGCCAGTAGTATAGAAGAGGGCGGGCCCCAGCATTTT. Protein sequence: CASSIEEGGPQHF.

The chain recombines TRBV28 with TRBJ2-1; D remains ambiguous. The CDR3 runs 13 residues. Germline assignment: CDR1 MDHEN and CDR2 SYDVKM. With 6 bases removed from V and 4 bases from J, the gap between germline ends came to 10 bases. CDR3 in amino acids: CASSPTDYNEQFF. CDR3 in DNA: TGTGCCAGCAGCCCGACGGATTACAATGAGCAGTTCTTC.

The V gene is TRBV10-1, the J gene TRBJ2-5, with D maybe TRBD2 (6 bases). There are 13 residues in the CDR3. The V gene lost 2 bases and the J gene lost 5 bases, with 9 bases spanning the gap. CDR1 and CDR2 from the germline V gene are WNHNN and SYGVQD (reference sequence). CDR3 amino acids: CASSEPGRETQYF. The CDR3 DNA reads TGCGCCAGCAGTGAGCCGGGGAGGGAGACCCAGTACTTC.

This chain links TRBV5-4 with TRBJ2-1, with D possibly being TRBD2 (5 bases). The CDR3 consists of 13 residues. V gave up 4 bases and J gave up 7 bases, with 12 bases separating them. Germline V gene data show CDR1 as SGHNT and CDR2 as YYREEE (reference sequence). This chain's CDR3 is CASSEGLANEQFF. The CDR3 DNA reads as TGTGCCAGCAGCGAAGGACTGGCAAATGAGCAGTTCTTC.